This TCR beta chain was sequenced in a study of blood T cells in healthy people across ages (dated by TCRdb to 2014 to 2015). Looking at the study overall: In model experiments, roughly one uniquely barcoded TCR beta cDNA molecule per two T cells was captured by template switching. Age-related changes in TCR beta repertoire diversity were measured in the study by deep sequencing normalized with unique cDNA molecular identifiers. The donors were divided into four age groups: young (average approximately 15 years), middle-aged (almost 40), aged (about 60) and long-lived (around 87). To avoid experimental bias, donors of different ages were distributed randomly across sequencing lanes. The study analyzed two additional independent replicas of 1 million unique cDNA reads from the same blood draw for two donors, one aged 18 to 29 and one aged 80 or older.

V and J are trimmed by 5 bases and 1 base, and the gene matches miss 3 bases of the junction. As encoded in the germline V gene, CDR1 is LGHNA while CDR2 is YNFKEQ. From the cysteine up to the phenylalanine, the CDR3 has a length of 15 residues. Of all the DNA, just the CDR3 is kept, 45 bases in frame from base 1. A few counts support this clonotype. This clone's antigen is unknown. The record has no base qualities; no much larger clone is one base away. Findings and caveats that apply to the study as a whole: Because profiling used bulk unsorted PBMCs, naive and antigen-experienced compartments could not be compared conclusively. There was a strong correlation between observed TCR beta diversity and the percentage of naive T cells measured by flow cytometry. As age increased, observed TCR beta diversity per million T cells dropped in a roughly linear way, and a significant reduction was already evident by age 40. Because the CMV infection status of the donors was unknown, age-related changes in expanded clonotypes may potentially have been confounded. Compared with the aged group, more naive CD4+ T cells, fewer expanded clones and increased TCR diversity were shown by the long-lived group, suggesting age selection. Estimates of total diversity based on one million sequenced T cells were considered lower bounds and underestimates.

The donors were 40 or so Caucasian individuals from Russia, aged 6 to 90 years, who were systemically healthy. Approximately 10 milliliters of peripheral blood were collected from each donor into EDTA-treated Vacutainer tubes. PBMCs were isolated by Ficoll-Paque density-gradient centrifugation, with at least 6 million obtained per sample. Total RNA was extracted from PBMCs with Trizol reagent, with at least 6 micrograms obtained per sample. For every donor, flow cytometry on a PBMC aliquot measured the percentage of naive CD45RAhigh/CD27high T cells. Library generation was performed with 5' RACE. Sequenced on an Illumina HiSeq 2500. The second PCR ran for about 6 to 11 cycles and used a J-beta primer mix along with a sample-barcoded 5' primer. Each TCR beta cDNA molecule received a unique molecular identifier from a template-switch 5' adaptor carrying 12 random nucleotides. Each sample yielded at least 3 million CDR3-containing paired-end reads. All of the RNA was converted into first-strand cDNA using the Mint cDNA synthesis kit, with a TRBC-specific oligonucleotide serving as the primer. All cDNA was treated with uracil-DNA glycosylase and then went through a first 18-cycle PCR with the universal primers M1SS and BC2_uni_R. The authors' analysis ran thus. For normalization, 1 million high-quality reads, each with a distinct molecular identifier, were randomly selected from each sample. Instead of being binned into consensus sequences, reads that shared molecular identifiers were thrown out. MiTCR, run with a Q25 quality threshold and the strictest error-elimination algorithm, handled CDR3 identification, clonotype clustering and error correction. Lower-bound total TCR beta diversity was estimated with a nonparametric unseen species model using Euler transformation. TCRdb reworked the public reads: Q25 trimming with fastp, MiXCR clone assembly, productive beta chains retained. Every CDR3 protein is listed once, alongside the most common genes and DNA of its rows. TCRdb, rather than the study authors, made the V and J calls. This sample gives around 800,000 distinct CDR3 sequences in total; less than 80% of them show up just once. Around 30% of the sample comes from the top ten.

The chain was built from TRBV4-2 and TRBJ2-4; TRBD1 aligns with 9 central bases. The TCR sequence derives from a man aged 30 to 45 in good health. What was sequenced was blood. The CDR3 loop reads CASSGQGQAKNIQYF. The nucleotide sequence reads as follows: TGTGCCAGCAGCGGACAGGGGCAGGCCAAAAACATTCAGTACTTC.